This is a list of T cell receptor beta chains from one sample in a study of T cell responses to AZD1222 COVID-19 vaccine. Only in-frame clones appear in the TCRdb table, and some are missing; sequencing was by immunoSEQ multiplex PCR. The sample records approximately 150,000 clones, about nine tenths being singletons. The input for sequencing was peripheral blood, taken 28 days after the second AZD1222 dose. The origin of the receptors is an adult who received the AZD1222 COVID-19 vaccine. Both conserved end residues are part of each CDR3. The D gene is left open where the match is weak. Rows give clone size only sometimes, using once, few, many, or a class for an expanded clone.

V: TRBV9; J: TRBJ2-1; size: once; D: -; DNA: TGTGCCAGCAGCCTAGAGGCCGACAGGTACAATGAGCAGTTCTTC; CDR3: CASSLEADRYNEQFF
V: TRBV5-1; J: TRBJ2-2; size: -; D: TRBD1; DNA: TGCGCCAGCAGCTGGAAACTAGGACAGGGGAGGGCCGGGGAGCTGTTTTTT; CDR3: CASSWKLGQGRAGELFF
V: TRBV7-9; J: TRBJ1-5; size: -; D: -; DNA: TGTGCCAGCAGCATAGGGAGCAATCAGCCCCAGCATTTT; CDR3: CASSIGSNQPQHF
V: TRBV3-1/TRBV3-2; J: TRBJ1-1; size: -; D: TRBD1; DNA: TGTGCCAGCAGCCACCGGGGGACAGAGAACACTGAAGCTTTCTTT; CDR3: CASSHRGTENTEAFF
V: TRBV29-1; J: TRBJ1-2; size: -; D: -; DNA: TGCAGCGTTGAAGGGGGTAGGGGTTTGTATGGCTACACCTTC; CDR3: CSVEGGRGLYGYTF
V: TRBV7-9; J: TRBJ2-5; size: -; D: -; DNA: TGTGCCAGCAGCCCAGGGATGTATGAGACCCAGTACTTC; CDR3: CASSPGMYETQYF
V: TRBV7-2; J: TRBJ2-7; size: -; D: -; DNA: TGTGCCAGCAGCTTCATTGGGTCAGTGGGCTACGAGCAGTACTTC; CDR3: CASSFIGSVGYEQYF
V: TRBV19; J: TRBJ2-1; size: -; D: -; DNA: TGTGCCAGTCTTTCATGGGAGAGAAATGAGCAGTTCTTC; CDR3: CASLSWERNEQFF
V: TRBV5-1; J: TRBJ1-2; size: -; D: TRBD1; DNA: TGCGCCAGCAGCTTGGAGACAGGGGAGCGGGGCTACACCTTC; CDR3: CASSLETGERGYTF
V: TRBV5-1; J: TRBJ2-5; size: once; D: -; DNA: TGCGCCAGCAGCTTGGTCGGGCCTTCACAAGAGACCCAGTACTTC; CDR3: CASSLVGPSQETQYF
V: TRBV2; J: TRBJ2-5; size: -; D: -; DNA: TGTGCCAGCAGTGGCAGGGGAGGCGGGGAGACCCAGTACTTC; CDR3: CASSGRGGGETQYF
V: TRBV7-9; J: TRBJ1-1; size: -; D: -; DNA: TGTGCCAGCAGCCCCCCCGTGGTAACGAACACTGAAGCTTTCTTT; CDR3: CASSPPVVTNTEAFF
V: TRBV24-1; J: TRBJ2-6; size: -; D: TRBD2; DNA: TGTGCCACCAGTGATACCCTTGTGCAGGGAGGGCCTGGGGCCAACGTCCTGACTTTC; CDR3: CATSDTLVQGGPGANVLTF
V: TRBV6-5; J: TRBJ2-1; size: -; D: TRBD2; DNA: TGTGCCAGCAGTTACGGACTAGCATCCTACAATGAGCAGTTCTTC; CDR3: CASSYGLASYNEQFF
V: TRBV6-5; J: TRBJ2-6; size: -; D: TRBD1; DNA: TGTGCCAGCAGCCTGACAGGGTATCCAGTCCTGACTTTC; CDR3: CASSLTGYPVLTF
V: TRBV5-6; J: TRBJ1-4; size: once; D: -; DNA: TGTGCCAGCAGCCGGAGAGAGACAGGAGTTAATGAAAAACTGTTTTTT; CDR3: CASSRRETGVNEKLFF
V: TRBV30; J: TRBJ1-6; size: -; D: -; DNA: TGTGCCTACAGCACCAATTCACCCCTCCACTTT; CDR3: CAYSTNSPLHF
V: TRBV6-5; J: TRBJ1-2; size: -; D: -; DNA: TGTGCCAGCAGTTACTCAGGGATGGGCGGCTACACCTTC; CDR3: CASSYSGMGGYTF
V: TRBV6-5; J: TRBJ2-1; size: -; D: TRBD1; DNA: TGTGCCAGCAGTTACGTTGATTCCAGGGGGAATGAGCAGTTCTTC; CDR3: CASSYVDSRGNEQFF
V: TRBV5-4; J: TRBJ1-1; size: -; D: TRBD1; DNA: TGTGCCAGCAGCCGGGGACAGGGAGTGGGTTTAAACACTGAAGCTTTCTTT; CDR3: CASSRGQGVGLNTEAFF
V: TRBV7-8; J: TRBJ1-2; size: -; D: -; DNA: TGTGCCAGCAGCCCCCGACAGTCCTATGGCTACACCTTC; CDR3: CASSPRQSYGYTF
V: TRBV7-9; J: TRBJ2-7; size: -; D: -; DNA: TGTGCCAGCCGGGAAGATGGCTACGAGCAGTACTTC; CDR3: CASREDGYEQYF
V: TRBV6-5; J: TRBJ1-1; size: -; D: TRBD1; DNA: TGTGCCAGCAGCTTGACAGGGAAGAACACTGAAGCTTTCTTT; CDR3: CASSLTGKNTEAFF
V: TRBV7-7; J: TRBJ2-2; size: -; D: -; DNA: TGTGCCAGCAGTGGGCAGGGGAACACCGGGGAGCTGTTTTTT; CDR3: CASSGQGNTGELFF
V: TRBV11-1; J: TRBJ2-1; size: -; D: TRBD1; DNA: TGTGCCAGCAGTCAAACCGCGGGACAGGCTTACAATGAGCAGTTCTTC; CDR3: CASSQTAGQAYNEQFF
V: TRBV19; J: TRBJ1-5; size: -; D: -; DNA: TGTGCCAGTAGTATCATCCCTTACCCCCAGCATTTT; CDR3: CASSIIPYPQHF
V: TRBV5-1; J: TRBJ1-4; size: -; D: -; DNA: TGCGCCAGCAGCTTGGGGGACGGGGTCAACCAGGGAGGACTGTTTTTT; CDR3: CASSLGDGVNQGGLFF
V: TRBV18; J: TRBJ1-2; size: -; D: -; DNA: TGTGCCAGCTCACCAGGGGGTAACTATGGCTACACCTTC; CDR3: CASSPGGNYGYTF
V: TRBV11-3; J: TRBJ2-1; size: -; D: TRBD1; DNA: TGTGCCAGCAGCTCTGGACAGGGTCTACATGCTGAGCAGTTCTTC; CDR3: CASSSGQGLHAEQFF
V: TRBV10-3; J: TRBJ2-7; size: -; D: -; DNA: TGTGCCAGCAGTCTAAATGCCTACGAGCAGTACTTC; CDR3: CASSLNAYEQYF
V: TRBV5-4; J: TRBJ2-1; size: -; D: TRBD1; DNA: TGTGCCAGCAGCACCGGGGTCCGGGACAGACAGTTCTTC; CDR3: CASSTGVRDRQFF
V: TRBV30; J: TRBJ1-6; size: -; D: TRBD1; DNA: TGTGCCTGGAGAGAACAGGGGGCCCAGAATTCACCCCTCCACTTT; CDR3: CAWREQGAQNSPLHF
V: TRBV7-2; J: TRBJ1-2; size: -; D: -; DNA: TGTGCCAGCAGCTTATCCCCCATCCGGGACGCCAATGGCTACACCTTC; CDR3: CASSLSPIRDANGYTF
V: TRBV4-2; J: TRBJ1-4; size: few; D: TRBD1; DNA: TGTGCCAGCAGACCTCTAACAGGGGGCGAAAAACTGTTTTTT; CDR3: CASRPLTGGEKLFF
V: TRBV2; J: TRBJ1-2; size: -; D: -; DNA: TGTGCCAGCAGTGAAGCTAGACAGTCGGGCTACACCTTC; CDR3: CASSEARQSGYTF
V: TRBV6-5; J: TRBJ1-5; size: -; D: -; DNA: TGTGCCAGCAGTTACGGAGGGCACCAGCCCCAGCATTTT; CDR3: CASSYGGHQPQHF
V: TRBV11-1; J: TRBJ1-6; size: -; D: -; DNA: TGTGCCAGCAGCCCGCGGTGGGGAGTACCCCTCCACTTT; CDR3: CASSPRWGVPLHF
V: TRBV6-5; J: TRBJ1-5; size: -; D: -; DNA: TGTGCCAGCAGTCCGGCCTCGTATAGCAATCAGCCCCAGCATTTT; CDR3: CASSPASYSNQPQHF
V: TRBV5-4; J: TRBJ1-3; size: -; D: -; DNA: TGTGCCAGCAGCTTGCCAGGGCCCTCTGGAAACACCATATATTTT; CDR3: CASSLPGPSGNTIYF
V: TRBV30; J: TRBJ1-6; size: -; D: -; DNA: TGTGCCTGGAATCGGTTTACAGATAATTCACCCCTCCACTTT; CDR3: CAWNRFTDNSPLHF
V: TRBV2; J: TRBJ1-3; size: -; D: -; DNA: TGTGCCAGCAGTGATCCGATCGCCATATATTTT; CDR3: CASSDPIAIYF
V: TRBV5-1; J: TRBJ2-2; size: -; D: TRBD1; DNA: TGCGCCAGCAGCCCGGACAGGGTGATCGGGGAGCTGTTTTTT; CDR3: CASSPDRVIGELFF
V: TRBV5-1; J: TRBJ2-5; size: -; D: TRBD2; DNA: TGCGCCAGCAGACCAGCGGGGGTCCAGGAGACCCAGTACTTC; CDR3: CASRPAGVQETQYF
V: TRBV6-2/TRBV6-3; J: TRBJ2-1; size: -; D: TRBD2; DNA: TGTGCCAGCAGTTACTCGTTTGGCGGGAGCTCCTACAATGAGCAGTTCTTC; CDR3: CASSYSFGGSSYNEQFF
V: TRBV7-3; J: TRBJ2-5; size: -; D: -; DNA: TGTGCCAGCAGCTTACGGGCAGTAAACCAAGAGACCCAGTACTTC; CDR3: CASSLRAVNQETQYF
V: TRBV13; J: TRBJ1-1; size: -; D: -; DNA: TGTGCCAGCAGCCGAAGCCAGGGGAGCACTGAAGCTTTCTTT; CDR3: CASSRSQGSTEAFF
V: TRBV18; J: TRBJ2-7; size: -; D: TRBD1; DNA: TGTGCCAGCTCACCACCCGGGACAGGGTCCGGCGAGCAGTACTTC; CDR3: CASSPPGTGSGEQYF
V: TRBV21-1; J: TRBJ1-5; size: -; D: -; DNA: TGTGCCAGCAGCAGAAGCGGGGGGAATCAGCCCCAGCATTTT; CDR3: CASSRSGGNQPQHF
V: TRBV2; J: TRBJ2-3; size: -; D: TRBD2; DNA: TGTGCCAGCACCGGACTAGCGGGGGGGACGGATACGCAGTATTTT; CDR3: CASTGLAGGTDTQYF
V: TRBV7-8; J: TRBJ1-6; size: once; D: TRBD1; DNA: TGTGCCAGCAGCTCCGACGCAGGGGGCTGGAATTCACCCCTCCACTTT; CDR3: CASSSDAGGWNSPLHF
V: TRBV28; J: TRBJ1-4; size: once; D: TRBD1; DNA: TGTGCCAGCAGTTTACCCTCCCCTGGGACAGGGAATGAAAAACTGTTTTTT; CDR3: CASSLPSPGTGNEKLFF
V: TRBV5-1; J: TRBJ1-1; size: -; D: -; DNA: TGCGCCAGCAGCCCCCCGGGAGACAACACTGAAGCTTTCTTT; CDR3: CASSPPGDNTEAFF
V: TRBV28; J: TRBJ1-2; size: -; D: -; DNA: TGTGCCAGCAGAGGGAGACCCGCCTCGGATGGCTACACCTTC; CDR3: CASRGRPASDGYTF
V: TRBV29-1; J: TRBJ1-5; size: -; D: -; DNA: TGCAGCGTTAGCACAGACTATAGCAATCAGCCCCAGCATTTT; CDR3: CSVSTDYSNQPQHF
V: TRBV28; J: TRBJ1-2; size: -; D: -; DNA: TGTGCCAGCAGTTTATACGGGGTCAGAAACTATGGCTACACCTTC; CDR3: CASSLYGVRNYGYTF